The rows below give T cell receptor beta chains drawn from one sample of a study of patients and donors after allogeneic stem cell transplantation. TCRdb reprocessed the RT-PCR reads via MiXCR and lists one record per CDR3 protein. The sample shows about a million distinct CDR3 sequences, 18% of them seen only once. Input material: blood, either unsorted or a sorted T cell fraction (not recorded which). These receptors were obtained from a human donor who was either an allogeneic HSCT recipient or a stem cell or donor lymphocyte infusion donor (not recorded which). It is not recorded whose cells these are; they may come from a transplant donor. CDR3s include the opening cysteine and the closing phenylalanine or tryptophan. A D gene is named only where the DNA matches it firmly. Size tells how often a clone was seen (once, few, many) or the class of an expanded clone, and some rows leave it out.

CDR3aa: CATSRDDGYTGELFF; CDR3nt: TGTGCCACCAGCAGAGACGACGGGTACACCGGGGAGCTGTTTTTT; v_gene: TRBV15; d_gene: -; abundance: few; len: 15; j_gene: TRBJ2-2
CDR3aa: CASSPGTGGVPQHF; CDR3nt: TGTGCCAGCTCACCAGGGACAGGGGGCGTCCCCCAGCATTTT; v_gene: TRBV18; d_gene: TRBD1; abundance: -; len: 14; j_gene: TRBJ1-5
CDR3aa: CATSEGGVDYGYTF; CDR3nt: TGTGCCACCAGTGAGGGGGGCGTCGACTATGGCTACACCTTC; v_gene: TRBV24-1; d_gene: -; abundance: few; len: 14; j_gene: TRBJ1-2
CDR3aa: CASSFLDRGGGYTF; CDR3nt: TGTGCCAGCAGCTTCCTGGACAGGGGAGGGGGCTACACCTTC; v_gene: TRBV7-2; d_gene: TRBD1; abundance: many; len: 14; j_gene: TRBJ1-2
CDR3aa: CSARPTTLQPQHF; CDR3nt: TGCAGTGCTAGACCGACGACGCTCCAGCCCCAGCATTTT; v_gene: TRBV20-1; d_gene: -; abundance: -; len: 13; j_gene: TRBJ1-5
CDR3aa: CATSRDPPGKNTGELFF; CDR3nt: TGTGCCACCAGCAGAGATCCGCCGGGGAAGAACACCGGGGAGCTGTTTTTT; v_gene: TRBV15; d_gene: -; abundance: few; len: 17; j_gene: TRBJ2-2
CDR3aa: CASSYHGGREKLFF; CDR3nt: TGTGCCAGCAGCTACCACGGCGGTCGGGAAAAACTGTTTTTT; v_gene: TRBV5-4; d_gene: -; abundance: -; len: 14; j_gene: TRBJ1-4
CDR3aa: CSARDLSELSGPAFTYEQYF; CDR3nt: TGCAGTGCTAGAGATTTGTCTGAACTCTCCGGGCCAGCTTTTACCTACGAGCAGTACTTC; v_gene: TRBV20-1; d_gene: -; abundance: few; len: 20; j_gene: TRBJ2-7
CDR3aa: CASSDTSGGDTQYF; CDR3nt: TGTGCCAGCAGTGATACTAGCGGGGGAGATACGCAGTATTTT; v_gene: TRBV25-1; d_gene: TRBD2; abundance: few; len: 14; j_gene: TRBJ2-3
CDR3aa: CSATKQGGETQYF; CDR3nt: TGCAGTGCTACTAAACAGGGTGGAGAGACCCAGTACTTC; v_gene: TRBV20-1; d_gene: -; abundance: few; len: 13; j_gene: TRBJ2-5
CDR3aa: CASRGRGAYNEQFF; CDR3nt: TGTGCCAGCAGGGGGCGGGGTGCCTACAATGAGCAGTTCTTC; v_gene: TRBV6-1; d_gene: -; abundance: few; len: 14; j_gene: TRBJ2-1
CDR3aa: CSARDSDEQFF; CDR3nt: TGCAGTGCTAGAGATTCCGATGAGCAGTTCTTC; v_gene: TRBV20-1; d_gene: -; abundance: few; len: 11; j_gene: TRBJ2-1
CDR3aa: CASYRGEGLAAGELFF; CDR3nt: TGTGCCAGCTACCGGGGAGAGGGTCTAGCTGCCGGGGAGCTGTTTTTT; v_gene: TRBV7-8; d_gene: -; abundance: -; len: 16; j_gene: TRBJ2-2
CDR3aa: CASSQEKRQGITEAFF; CDR3nt: TGCGCCAGCAGCCAAGAAAAGAGACAGGGTATTACTGAAGCTTTCTTT; v_gene: TRBV4-1; d_gene: TRBD1; abundance: few; len: 16; j_gene: TRBJ1-1
CDR3aa: CASSVAQTRGEQFF; CDR3nt: TGTGCCAGCAGCGTAGCTCAAACCCGGGGTGAGCAGTTCTTC; v_gene: TRBV9; d_gene: -; abundance: -; len: 14; j_gene: TRBJ2-1
CDR3aa: CSARRPQSSYEQYF; CDR3nt: TGCAGTGCTAGGCGACCTCAAAGCTCCTACGAGCAGTACTTC; v_gene: TRBV20-1; d_gene: -; abundance: few; len: 14; j_gene: TRBJ2-7
CDR3aa: CATSDWGGDSNTGELFF; CDR3nt: TGTGCCACCAGTGATTGGGGGGGAGACTCGAACACCGGGGAGCTGTTTTTT; v_gene: TRBV24-1; d_gene: TRBD2; abundance: -; len: 17; j_gene: TRBJ2-2
CDR3aa: CASVGQALSYGYTF; CDR3nt: TGTGCCAGCGTTGGACAAGCTCTGAGCTATGGCTACACCTTC; v_gene: TRBV2; d_gene: -; abundance: -; len: 14; j_gene: TRBJ1-2
CDR3aa: CASSPGLNPSYNEQFF; CDR3nt: TGTGCCAGCAGTCCGGGACTAAATCCATCCTACAATGAGCAGTTCTTC; v_gene: TRBV25-1; d_gene: TRBD2; abundance: many; len: 16; j_gene: TRBJ2-1
CDR3aa: CASSYDRASSPLHF; CDR3nt: TGTGCCAGCAGTTACGACAGGGCAAGTTCACCCCTCCACTTT; v_gene: TRBV6-5; d_gene: TRBD1; abundance: few; len: 14; j_gene: TRBJ1-6
CDR3aa: CASSFSRDLSPLHF; CDR3nt: TGTGCCAGCAGTTTTTCGAGGGACCTATCACCCCTCCACTTT; v_gene: TRBV12-3/TRBV12-4; d_gene: -; abundance: -; len: 14; j_gene: TRBJ1-6
CDR3aa: CASSPDSHNQPQHF; CDR3nt: TGTGCCAGCAGTCCTGACAGTCACAATCAGCCCCAGCATTTT; v_gene: TRBV12-3/TRBV12-4; d_gene: -; abundance: -; len: 14; j_gene: TRBJ1-5
CDR3aa: CASSLDRGRWKTQYF; CDR3nt: TGTGCCAGCAGCTTAGACAGGGGGCGCTGGAAGACCCAGTACTTC; v_gene: TRBV7-6; d_gene: TRBD1; abundance: few; len: 15; j_gene: TRBJ2-5
CDR3aa: CASSRTGDFSGNTIYF; CDR3nt: TGTGCCAGCAGTCGGACAGGGGATTTCTCTGGAAACACCATATATTTT; v_gene: TRBV12-3/TRBV12-4; d_gene: TRBD1; abundance: many; len: 16; j_gene: TRBJ1-3